This TCR beta chain is from a study of monozygotic twins with inflammatory bowel disease. The CDR3 length is 14 residues. In germline, CDR1 is SGHTA, CDR2 FQGNSA. TCRdb reprocessed the 5' RACE reads, keeping one entry per CDR3 protein, no DNA. The table for this sample gives approximately 340,000 distinct CDR3 sequences. This TCR came from a human donor with ulcerative colitis or Crohn's disease, or a healthy co-twin of an affected twin (not recorded which). This chain links TRBV7-2 with TRBJ1-4; the D call from TCRdb, TRBD1, cannot be confirmed without DNA. The sample was blood. The CDR3: CASSYGTGDEKLFF.